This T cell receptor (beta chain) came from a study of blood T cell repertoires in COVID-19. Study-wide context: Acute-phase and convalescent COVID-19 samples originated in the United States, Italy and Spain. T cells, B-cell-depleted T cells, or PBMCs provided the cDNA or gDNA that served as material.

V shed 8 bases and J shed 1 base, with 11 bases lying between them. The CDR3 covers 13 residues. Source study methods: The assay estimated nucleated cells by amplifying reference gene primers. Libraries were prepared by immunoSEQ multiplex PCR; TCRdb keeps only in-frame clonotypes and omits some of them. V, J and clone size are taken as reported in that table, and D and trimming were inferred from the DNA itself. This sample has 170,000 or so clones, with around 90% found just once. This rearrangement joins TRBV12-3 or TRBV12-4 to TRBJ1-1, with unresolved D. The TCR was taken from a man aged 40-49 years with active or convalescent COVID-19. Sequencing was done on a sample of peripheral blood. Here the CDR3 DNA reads TGTGCCAGCGTACTTGTCGGGAACACTGAAGCTTTCTTT. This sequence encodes CASVLVGNTEAFF.